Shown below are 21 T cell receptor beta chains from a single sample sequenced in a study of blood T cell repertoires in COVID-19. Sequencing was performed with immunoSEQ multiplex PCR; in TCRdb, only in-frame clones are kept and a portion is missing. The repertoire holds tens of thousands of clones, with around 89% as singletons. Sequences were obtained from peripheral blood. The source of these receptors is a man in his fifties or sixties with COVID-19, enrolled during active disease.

The DNA for the CDR3 is TGTGCCAGCAAACCGGGACTAGCCGACCCTGAGCAGTTCTTC. It yields the protein CASKPGLADPEQFF. The rearrangement joins TRBV6-5 to TRBJ2-1; 9 bases fit TRBD2. The junction had 10 bases not matched to a gene; V was cut back by 7 bases and J by 9 bases. CDR1 is MNHEY, CDR2 SVGAGI, per germline. The CDR3 is 14 residues long.

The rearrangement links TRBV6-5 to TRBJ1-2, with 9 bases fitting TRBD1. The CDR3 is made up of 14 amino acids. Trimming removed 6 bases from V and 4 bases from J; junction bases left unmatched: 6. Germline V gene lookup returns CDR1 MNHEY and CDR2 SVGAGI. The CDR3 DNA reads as TGTGCCAGCAGCCGGGACAGGGACTTCTATGGCTACACCTTC. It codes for CASSRDRDFYGYTF.

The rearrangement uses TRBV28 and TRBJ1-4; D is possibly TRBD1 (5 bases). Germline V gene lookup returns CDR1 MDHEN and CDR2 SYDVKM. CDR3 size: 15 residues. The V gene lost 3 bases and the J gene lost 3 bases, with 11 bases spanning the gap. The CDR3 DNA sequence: TGTGCCAGCAGTTTTCAGCCGGGGGCTAATGAAAAACTGTTTTTT. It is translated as CASSFQPGANEKLFF.

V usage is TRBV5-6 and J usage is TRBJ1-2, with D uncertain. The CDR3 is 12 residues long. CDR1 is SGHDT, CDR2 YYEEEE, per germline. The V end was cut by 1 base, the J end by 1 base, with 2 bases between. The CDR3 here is CASSLLNYGYTF. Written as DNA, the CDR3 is TGTGCCAGCAGCTTGCTTAACTATGGCTACACCTTC. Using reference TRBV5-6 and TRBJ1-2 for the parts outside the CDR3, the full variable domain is DAGVTQSPTHLIKTRGQQVTLRCSPKSGHDTVSWYQQALGQGPQFIFQYYEEEERQRGNFPDRFSGHQFPNYSSELNVNALLLGDSALYLCASSLLNYGYTFGSGTRLTVV.

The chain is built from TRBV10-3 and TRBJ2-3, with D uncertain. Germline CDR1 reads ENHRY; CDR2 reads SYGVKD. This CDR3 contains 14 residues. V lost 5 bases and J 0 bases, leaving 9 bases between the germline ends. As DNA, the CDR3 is TGTGCCATCAGTATGACTGAGAGCACAGATACGCAGTATTTT. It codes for CAISMTESTDTQYF.

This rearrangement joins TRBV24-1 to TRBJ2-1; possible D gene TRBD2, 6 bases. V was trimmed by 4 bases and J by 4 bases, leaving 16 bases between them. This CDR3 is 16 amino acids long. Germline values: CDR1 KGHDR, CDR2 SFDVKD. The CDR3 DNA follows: TGTGCCACCAGTGACTACGGTCGCGGGGAGTACAATGAGCAGTTCTTC. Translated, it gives CATSDYGRGEYNEQFF.

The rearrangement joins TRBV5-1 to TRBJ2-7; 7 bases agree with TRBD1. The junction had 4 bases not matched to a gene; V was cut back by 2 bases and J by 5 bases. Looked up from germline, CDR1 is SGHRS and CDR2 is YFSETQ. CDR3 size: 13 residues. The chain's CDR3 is CASSFTGVDEQYF. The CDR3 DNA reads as TGCGCCAGCAGCTTTACAGGGGTGGACGAGCAGTACTTC.

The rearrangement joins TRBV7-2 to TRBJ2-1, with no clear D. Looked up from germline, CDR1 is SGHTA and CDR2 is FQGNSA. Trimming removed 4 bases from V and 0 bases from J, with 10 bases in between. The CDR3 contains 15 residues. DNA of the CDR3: TGTGCCAGCAGCTCCGGTCGAGCCTCCTACAATGAGCAGTTCTTC. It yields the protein CASSSGRASYNEQFF.

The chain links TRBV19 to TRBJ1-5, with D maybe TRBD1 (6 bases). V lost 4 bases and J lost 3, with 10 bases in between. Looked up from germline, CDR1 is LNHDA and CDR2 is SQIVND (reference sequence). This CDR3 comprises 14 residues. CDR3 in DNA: TGTGCCAGTAGTAAGTCAGGGGCCAATCAGCCCCAGCATTTT. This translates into CASSKSGANQPQHF.

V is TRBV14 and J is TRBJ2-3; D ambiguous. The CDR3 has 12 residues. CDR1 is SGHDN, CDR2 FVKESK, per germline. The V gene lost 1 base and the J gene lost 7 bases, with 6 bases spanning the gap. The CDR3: CASSQARYTQYF. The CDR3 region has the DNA TGTGCCAGCAGCCAAGCCAGATATACGCAGTATTTT.

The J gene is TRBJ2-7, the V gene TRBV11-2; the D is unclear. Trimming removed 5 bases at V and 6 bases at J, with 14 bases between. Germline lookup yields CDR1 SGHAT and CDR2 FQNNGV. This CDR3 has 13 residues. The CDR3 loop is CASSVQVLGEQYF. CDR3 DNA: TGTGCCAGCAGCGTCCAGGTCTTGGGCGAGCAGTACTTC.

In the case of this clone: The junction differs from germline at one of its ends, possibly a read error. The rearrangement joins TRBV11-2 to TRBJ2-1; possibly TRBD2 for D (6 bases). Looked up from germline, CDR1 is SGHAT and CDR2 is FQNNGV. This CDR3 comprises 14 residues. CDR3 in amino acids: CASSLDHRRSRRVF. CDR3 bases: TGTGCCAGCAGCTTAGACCATAGGAGGTCCAGGAGGGTCTTC.

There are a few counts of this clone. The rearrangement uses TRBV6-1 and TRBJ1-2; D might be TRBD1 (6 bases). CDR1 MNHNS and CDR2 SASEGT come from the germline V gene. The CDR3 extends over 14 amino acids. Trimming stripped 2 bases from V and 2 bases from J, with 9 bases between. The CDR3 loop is CASSERTANYGYTF. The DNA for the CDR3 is TGTGCCAGCAGTGAAAGGACAGCCAACTATGGCTACACCTTC.

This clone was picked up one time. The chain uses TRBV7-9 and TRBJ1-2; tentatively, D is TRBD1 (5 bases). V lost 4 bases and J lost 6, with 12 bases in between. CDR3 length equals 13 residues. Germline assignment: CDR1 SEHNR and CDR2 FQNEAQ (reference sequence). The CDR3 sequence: CASSSGPMNGYTF. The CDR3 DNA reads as TGTGCCAGCAGCTCAGGGCCCATGAATGGCTACACCTTC.

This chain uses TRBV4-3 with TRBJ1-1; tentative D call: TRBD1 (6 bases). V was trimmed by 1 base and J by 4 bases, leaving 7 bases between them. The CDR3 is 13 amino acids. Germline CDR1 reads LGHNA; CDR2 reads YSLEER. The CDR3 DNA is TGCGCCAGCAGCCAAGGGACAGCCACTGAAGCTTTCTTT. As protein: CASSQGTATEAFF.

DNA for the CDR3: TGCGCCAGCAGTTTTGACATGCTCGAGACCCAGTACTTC. Translated, it gives CASSFDMLETQYF. The chain uses TRBV5-1 and TRBJ2-5; D gene uncertain. With 5 bases removed from V and 5 bases from J, the gap between germline ends came to 13 bases. Germline CDR1 SGHRS, CDR2 YFSETQ. The CDR3 is made up of 13 amino acids.

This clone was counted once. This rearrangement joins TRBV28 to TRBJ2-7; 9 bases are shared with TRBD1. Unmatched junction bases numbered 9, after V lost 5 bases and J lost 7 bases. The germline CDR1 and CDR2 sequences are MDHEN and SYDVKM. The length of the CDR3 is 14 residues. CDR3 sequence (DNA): TGTGCCAGCAGTAACACAGGGGGCGCGGTAGAGCAGTACTTC. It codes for CASSNTGGAVEQYF.

As DNA, the CDR3 is TGTGCCAGCAGCTTCCAACCTGAGAAATCCTACAATGAGCAGTTCTTC. Translated: CASSFQPEKSYNEQFF. V usage is TRBV7-6 and J usage is TRBJ2-1; no firm D call. The CDR3 sequence is 16 residues long. Trimming took 3 bases from V and 1 from J, leaving 13 bases between them. The V gene's germline CDR1 is SGHVS and CDR2 FNYEAQ.

CDR3: CASSLERAGPDTQYF. The CDR3 DNA follows: TGTGCCAGCAGCTTGGAACGGGCAGGGCCAGATACGCAGTATTTT. This chain links TRBV5-5 with TRBJ2-3; the D gene is possibly TRBD1 (5 bases). The CDR3 is made up of 15 amino acids. Germline V gene sequence: CDR1 SGHKS, CDR2 YYEKEE (reference sequence). V lost 0 bases, J lost 4 bases, and 12 bases lay in between.

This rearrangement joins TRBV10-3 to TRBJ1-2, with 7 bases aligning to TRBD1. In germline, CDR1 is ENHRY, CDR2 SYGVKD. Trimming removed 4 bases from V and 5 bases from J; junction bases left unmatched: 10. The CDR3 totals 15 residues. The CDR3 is CAISAGGTAYYGYTF. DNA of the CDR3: TGTGCCATCAGTGCCGGCGGGACAGCATATTATGGCTACACCTTC.

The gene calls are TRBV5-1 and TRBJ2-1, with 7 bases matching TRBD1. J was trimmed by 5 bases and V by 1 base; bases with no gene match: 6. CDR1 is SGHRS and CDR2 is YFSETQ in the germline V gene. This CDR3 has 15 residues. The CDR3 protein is CASSLPGGADNEQFF. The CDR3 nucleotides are TGCGCCAGCAGCTTGCCAGGGGGTGCAGACAATGAGCAGTTCTTC.